The 5 T cell receptor beta chains presented below share a single source sample, sequenced in a study of long-term antiretroviral therapy in people with HIV. Assay version v3.0 of immunoSEQ was used, and it was run at survey level. Assay used: immunoSEQ multiplex PCR; TCRdb lists only in-frame clones, some missing. The data hold fewer than 35,000 clones, with approximately 78% observed a single time. The sample was unsorted PBMCs, taken 2.9 years after starting antiretroviral therapy. These receptors originate from a man aged 45-60 years with HIV.

V usage is TRBV9 and J usage is TRBJ2-1, with a tentative D call TRBD2 (6 bases). V was pared by 1 base and J by 8 bases, with 22 bases between. The CDR3 extends over 17 amino acids. Germline V gene data show CDR1 as SGDLS and CDR2 as YYNGEE. CDR3 DNA sequence: TGTGCCAGCAGCGTAAGGGGAAACCCCCCGGGGGTTGATGAGCAGTTCTTC. Its protein is CASSVRGNPPGVDEQFF.

This clone was detected a few times. Other DNA sequences in the same sample also yield this CDR3. The rearrangement joins TRBV7-9 to TRBJ2-7; 11 bases line up with TRBD1. Per the germline V gene, CDR1 is SEHNR and CDR2 is FQNEAQ (reference sequence). Trimming removed 6 bases from V and 1 base from J; junction bases left unmatched: 2. This CDR3 is built from 14 residues. CDR3: CASRGTGGSYEQYF. The CDR3 DNA reads as TGTGCCAGCAGGGGGACAGGGGGTTCCTACGAGCAGTACTTC.

The chain uses TRBV19 and TRBJ2-1; no clear D gene. The CDR3 is made up of 13 amino acids. Germline CDR1 reads LNHDA; CDR2 reads SQIVND (reference sequence). V was shortened by 5 bases and J by 10 bases, with 15 bases between the two germline ends. CDR3 in DNA: TGTGCCAGTAGTGTAGCCAGTCCGGGCGAGCAGTTCTTC. Protein sequence: CASSVASPGEQFF.

The gene calls are TRBV18 and TRBJ2-2; a weak D match, TRBD1 (5 bases). V was trimmed by 1 base and J by 2 bases, leaving 11 bases between them. This CDR3 spans 16 amino acids. Germline V gene data show CDR1 as KGHSH and CDR2 as LQKENI. CDR3 residues: CASSPLSQGNTGELFF. The DNA for the CDR3 is TGTGCCAGCTCACCACTATCCCAGGGAAACACCGGGGAGCTGTTTTTT.

V gene TRBV5-6 combines with J gene TRBJ1-1; D gene ambiguous. The CDR3 has 15 amino acids. CDR1 is SGHDT, CDR2 YYEEEE, per germline. V was pared by 2 bases and J by 3 bases, with 14 bases between. For the CDR3, the DNA is TGTGCCAGCAGCTTAACGCAATACCACCACACTGAAGCTTTCTTT. This encodes CASSLTQYHHTEAFF. Combining the CDR3 with reference TRBV5-6 and TRBJ1-1 gives the whole variable domain DAGVTQSPTHLIKTRGQQVTLRCSPKSGHDTVSWYQQALGQGPQFIFQYYEEEERQRGNFPDRFSGHQFPNYSSELNVNALLLGDSALYLCASSLTQYHHTEAFFGQGTRLTVV.